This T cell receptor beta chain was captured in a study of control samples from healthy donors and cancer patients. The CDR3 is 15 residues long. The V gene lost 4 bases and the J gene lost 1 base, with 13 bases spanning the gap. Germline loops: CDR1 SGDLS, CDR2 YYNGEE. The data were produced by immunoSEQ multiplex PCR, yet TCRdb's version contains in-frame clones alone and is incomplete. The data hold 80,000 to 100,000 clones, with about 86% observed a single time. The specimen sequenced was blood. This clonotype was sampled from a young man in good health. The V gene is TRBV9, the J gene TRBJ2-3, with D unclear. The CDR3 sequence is CASSRLLYRTDTQYF. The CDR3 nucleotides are TGTGCCAGCAGCCGCCTGTTATACCGCACAGATACGCAGTATTTT.